The sequence of this T cell receptor (beta chain) was determined in a study of blood T cells in healthy people across ages. Germline CDR1 is SEHNR and CDR2 is FQNEAQ (reference sequence). The CDR3 loop spans 17 amino acids. A second PCR, run for about 7 to 12 cycles, used a sample-barcoded 5' primer plus a J-beta primer mix. MiXCR, applied by TCRdb to the 5' RACE reads, yields one record per CDR3 protein. The data hold more than 800,000 distinct CDR3 sequences, with 40% to 45% observed a single time. The J gene is TRBJ2-7, the V gene TRBV7-9; no definite D call. The closer fit of TRBJ2-5 to the DNA end suggests the J call may be wrong. The sequence came from a woman aged 55-75 years in good health. The specimen sequenced was blood. The CDR3 here is CASSLELGLSLKETQYF. CDR3 sequence (DNA): TGTGCCAGCAGCTTAGAACTCGGGCTATCCCTCAAAGAGACCCAGTACTTC.